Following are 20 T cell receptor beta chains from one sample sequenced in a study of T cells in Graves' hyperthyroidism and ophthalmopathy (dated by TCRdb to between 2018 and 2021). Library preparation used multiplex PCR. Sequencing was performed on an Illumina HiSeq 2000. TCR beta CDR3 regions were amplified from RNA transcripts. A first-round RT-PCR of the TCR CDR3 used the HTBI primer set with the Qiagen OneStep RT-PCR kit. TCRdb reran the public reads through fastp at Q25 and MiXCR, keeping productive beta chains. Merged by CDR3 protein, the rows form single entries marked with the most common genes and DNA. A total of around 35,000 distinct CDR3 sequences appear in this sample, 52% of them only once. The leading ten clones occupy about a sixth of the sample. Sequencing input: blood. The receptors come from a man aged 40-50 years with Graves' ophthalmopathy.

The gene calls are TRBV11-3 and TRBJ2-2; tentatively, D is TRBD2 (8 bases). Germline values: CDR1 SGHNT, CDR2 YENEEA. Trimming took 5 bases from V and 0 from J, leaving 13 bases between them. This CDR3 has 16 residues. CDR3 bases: TGTGCCAGCAGCCGGGAGGGGGCGGCGAACACCGGGGAGCTGTTTTTT. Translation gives CASSREGAANTGELFF.

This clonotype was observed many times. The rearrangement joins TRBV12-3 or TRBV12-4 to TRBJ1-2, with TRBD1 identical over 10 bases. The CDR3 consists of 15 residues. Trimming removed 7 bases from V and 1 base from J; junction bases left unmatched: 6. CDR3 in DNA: TGTGCCAGCACCCCGACAGGGGGCAGTAACTATGGCTACACCTTC. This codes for CASTPTGGSNYGYTF.

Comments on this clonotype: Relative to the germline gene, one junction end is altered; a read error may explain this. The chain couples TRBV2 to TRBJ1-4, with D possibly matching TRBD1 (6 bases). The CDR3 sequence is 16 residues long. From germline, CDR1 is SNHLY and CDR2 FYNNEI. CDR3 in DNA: TGCGCCAGCAGCCAACACAGGGTGACAACTAATGAAGAACTGTTTTTT. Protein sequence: CASSQHRVTTNEELFF.

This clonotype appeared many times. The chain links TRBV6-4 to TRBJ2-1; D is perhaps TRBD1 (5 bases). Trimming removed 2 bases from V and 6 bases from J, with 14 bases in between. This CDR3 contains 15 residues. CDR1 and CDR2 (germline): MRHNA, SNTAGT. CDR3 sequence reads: CASSDLPDRGNEQFF. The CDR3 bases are TGTGCCAGCAGTGACCTTCCCGACAGAGGCAATGAGCAGTTCTTC.

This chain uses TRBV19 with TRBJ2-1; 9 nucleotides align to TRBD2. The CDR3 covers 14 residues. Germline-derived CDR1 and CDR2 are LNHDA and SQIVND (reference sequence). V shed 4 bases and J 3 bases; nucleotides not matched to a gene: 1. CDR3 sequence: CASSRLADYNEQFF. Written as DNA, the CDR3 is TGTGCCAGTAGTAGACTAGCGGACTACAATGAGCAGTTCTTC.

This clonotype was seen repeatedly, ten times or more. The CDR3: CASRRPGGASNEQFF. The DNA of the CDR3 is TGTGCCAGCAGACGTCCGGGGGGGGCATCAAATGAGCAGTTCTTC. The chain carries TRBV11-2 and TRBJ2-1; 8 bases agree with TRBD2. There are 15 residues in the CDR3. The V and J ends lost 6 bases and 7 bases, in that order; junction bases with no gene match: 11. The germline CDR1 and CDR2 sequences are SGHAT and FQNNGV. Full variable domain (rest looked up from reference TRBV11-2 and TRBJ2-1): EAGVAQSPRYKIIEKRQSVAFWCNPISGHATLYWYQQILGQGPKLLIQFQNNGVVDDSQLPKDRFSAERLKGVDSTLKIQPAKLEDSAVYLCASRRPGGASNEQFFGPGTRLTVL.

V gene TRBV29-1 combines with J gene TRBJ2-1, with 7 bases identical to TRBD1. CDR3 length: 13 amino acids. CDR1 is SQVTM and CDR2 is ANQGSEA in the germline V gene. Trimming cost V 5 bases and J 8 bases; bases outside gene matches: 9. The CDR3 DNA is TGCAGCGTTCCCGTCAGGGGGAACTATGAGCAGTTCTTC. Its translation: CSVPVRGNYEQFF.

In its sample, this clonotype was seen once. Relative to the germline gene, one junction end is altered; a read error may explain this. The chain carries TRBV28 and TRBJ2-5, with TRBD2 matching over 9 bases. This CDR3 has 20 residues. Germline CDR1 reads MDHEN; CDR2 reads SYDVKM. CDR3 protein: CASSLFGGGVASGHQGTQYF. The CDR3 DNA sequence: TGTGCCAGCAGTTTATTTGGCGGGGGGGTTGCTAGCGGGCACCAAGGGACCCAGTACTTC.

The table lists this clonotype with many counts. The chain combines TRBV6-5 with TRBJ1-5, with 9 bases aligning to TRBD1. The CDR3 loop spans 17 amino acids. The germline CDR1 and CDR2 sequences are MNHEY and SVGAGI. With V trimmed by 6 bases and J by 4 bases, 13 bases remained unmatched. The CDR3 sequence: CASSRRRGQGQNQPQHF. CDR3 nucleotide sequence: TGTGCCAGCAGCCGTCGTAGAGGACAGGGGCAAAATCAGCCCCAGCATTTT.

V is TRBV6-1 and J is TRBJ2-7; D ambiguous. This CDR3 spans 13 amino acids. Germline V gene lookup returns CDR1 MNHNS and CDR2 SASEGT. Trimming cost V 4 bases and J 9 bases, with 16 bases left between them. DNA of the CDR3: TGTGCCAGCAGTGGTCCCGATCATCCCGGGCAGTACTTC. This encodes CASSGPDHPGQYF.

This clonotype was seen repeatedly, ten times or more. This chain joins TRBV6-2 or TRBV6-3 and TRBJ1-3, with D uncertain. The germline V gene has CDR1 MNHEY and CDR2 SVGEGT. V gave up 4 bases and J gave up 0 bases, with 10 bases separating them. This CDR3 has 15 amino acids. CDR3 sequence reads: CASSSGSLSGNTIYF. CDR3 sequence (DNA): TGTGCCAGCAGTTCGGGCAGCCTCTCTGGAAACACCATATATTTT.

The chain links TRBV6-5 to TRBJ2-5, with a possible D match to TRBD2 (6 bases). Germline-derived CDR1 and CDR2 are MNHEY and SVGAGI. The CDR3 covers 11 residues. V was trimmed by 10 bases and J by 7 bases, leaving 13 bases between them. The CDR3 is CATQRVGTQYF. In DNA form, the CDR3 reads TGTGCCACTCAGCGGGTGGGGACCCAGTACTTC.

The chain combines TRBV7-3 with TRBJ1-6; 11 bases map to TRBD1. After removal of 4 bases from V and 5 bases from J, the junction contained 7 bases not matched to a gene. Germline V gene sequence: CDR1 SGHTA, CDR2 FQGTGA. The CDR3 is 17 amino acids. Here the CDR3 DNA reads TGTGCCAGCAGCTCGGCCGGGACAGGGGGGGATAATTCACCCCTCCACTTT. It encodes CASSSAGTGGDNSPLHF.

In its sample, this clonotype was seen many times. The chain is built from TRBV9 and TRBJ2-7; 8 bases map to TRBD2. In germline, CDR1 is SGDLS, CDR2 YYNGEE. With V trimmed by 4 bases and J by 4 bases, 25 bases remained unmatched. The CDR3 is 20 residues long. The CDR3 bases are TGTGCCAGCAGCCCCTATGGCCGTTGGCGGGAGGCCTCCAGAGCGTACGAGCAGTACTTC. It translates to CASSPYGRWREASRAYEQYF.

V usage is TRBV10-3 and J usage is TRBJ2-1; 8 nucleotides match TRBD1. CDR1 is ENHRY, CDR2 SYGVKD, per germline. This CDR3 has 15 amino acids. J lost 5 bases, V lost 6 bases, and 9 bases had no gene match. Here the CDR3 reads CAISWGQDYNNEQFF. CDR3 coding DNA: TGTGCCATCAGCTGGGGACAGGACTACAACAATGAGCAGTTCTTC.

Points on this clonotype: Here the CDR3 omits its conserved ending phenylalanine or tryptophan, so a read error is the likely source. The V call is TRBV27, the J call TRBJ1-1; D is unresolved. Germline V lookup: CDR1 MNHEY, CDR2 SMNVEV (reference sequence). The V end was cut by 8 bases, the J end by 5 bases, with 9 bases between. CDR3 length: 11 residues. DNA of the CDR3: TGTGCCAGCGGCCTGGGAACTGAAGCTTTCTTG. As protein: CASGLGTEAFL.

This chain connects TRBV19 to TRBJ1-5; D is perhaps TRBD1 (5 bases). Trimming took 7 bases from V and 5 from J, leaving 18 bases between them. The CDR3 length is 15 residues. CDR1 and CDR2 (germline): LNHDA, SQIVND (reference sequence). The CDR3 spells CASTPPGTAYQPQHF. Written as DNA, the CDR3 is TGTGCCAGTACACCTCCGGGGACGGCCTATCAGCCCCAGCATTTT.

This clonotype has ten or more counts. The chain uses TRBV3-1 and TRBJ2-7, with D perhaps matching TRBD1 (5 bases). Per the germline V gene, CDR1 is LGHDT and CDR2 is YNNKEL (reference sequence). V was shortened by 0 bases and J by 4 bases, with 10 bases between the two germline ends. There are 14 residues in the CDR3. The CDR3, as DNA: TGTGCCAGCAGCCAAGACAGGGCCTCTTACGAGCAGTACTTC. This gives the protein CASSQDRASYEQYF.

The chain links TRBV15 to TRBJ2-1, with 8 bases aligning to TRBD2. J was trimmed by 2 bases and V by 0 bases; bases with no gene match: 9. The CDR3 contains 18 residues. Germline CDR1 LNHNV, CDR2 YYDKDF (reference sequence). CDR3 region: CATSRDGIAGSPYNEQFF. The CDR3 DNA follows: TGTGCCACCAGCAGAGATGGGATAGCGGGGTCCCCCTACAATGAGCAGTTCTTC.

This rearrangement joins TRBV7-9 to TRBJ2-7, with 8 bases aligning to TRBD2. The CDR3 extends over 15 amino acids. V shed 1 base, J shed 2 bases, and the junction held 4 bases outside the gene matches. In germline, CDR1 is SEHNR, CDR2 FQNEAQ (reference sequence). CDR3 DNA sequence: TGTGCCAGCAGCTTAGACGGGGGGGACGCCTACGAGCAGTACTTC. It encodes CASSLDGGDAYEQYF.